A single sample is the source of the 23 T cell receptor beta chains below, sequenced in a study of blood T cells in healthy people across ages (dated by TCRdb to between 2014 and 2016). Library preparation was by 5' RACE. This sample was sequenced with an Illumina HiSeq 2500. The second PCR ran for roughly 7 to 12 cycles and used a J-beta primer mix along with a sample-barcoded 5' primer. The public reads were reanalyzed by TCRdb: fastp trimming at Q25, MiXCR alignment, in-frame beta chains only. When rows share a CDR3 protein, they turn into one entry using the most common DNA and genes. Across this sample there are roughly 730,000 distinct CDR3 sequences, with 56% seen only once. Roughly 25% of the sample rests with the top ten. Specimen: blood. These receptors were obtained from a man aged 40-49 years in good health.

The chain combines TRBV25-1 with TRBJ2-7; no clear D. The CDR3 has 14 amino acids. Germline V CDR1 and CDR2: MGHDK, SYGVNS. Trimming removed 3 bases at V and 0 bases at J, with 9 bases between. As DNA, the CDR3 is TGTGCCAGCAGTGATCACAGTCTCTCCTACGAGCAGTACTTC. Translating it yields CASSDHSLSYEQYF.

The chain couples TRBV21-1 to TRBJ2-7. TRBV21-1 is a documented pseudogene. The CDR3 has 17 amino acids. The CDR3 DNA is TGTGCCAGCAGCAACTACCGACTCAGAAGGGTTCCCTACGAGCAGTACTTC. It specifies CASSNYRLRRVPYEQYF.

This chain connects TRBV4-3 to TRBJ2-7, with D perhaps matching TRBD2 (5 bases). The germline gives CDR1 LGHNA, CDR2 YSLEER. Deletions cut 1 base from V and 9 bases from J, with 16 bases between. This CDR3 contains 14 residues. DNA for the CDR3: TGCGCCAGCAGCCAAGTAGCGACACAGTCCCCGCAGTACTTC. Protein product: CASSQVATQSPQYF.

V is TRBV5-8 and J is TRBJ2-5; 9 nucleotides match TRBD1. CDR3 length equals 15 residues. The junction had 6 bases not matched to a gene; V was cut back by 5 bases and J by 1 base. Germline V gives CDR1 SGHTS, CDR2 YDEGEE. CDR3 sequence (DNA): TGTGCCAGCAGGAAACAGGGGGCAGGCCAAGAGACCCAGTACTTC. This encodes CASRKQGAGQETQYF.

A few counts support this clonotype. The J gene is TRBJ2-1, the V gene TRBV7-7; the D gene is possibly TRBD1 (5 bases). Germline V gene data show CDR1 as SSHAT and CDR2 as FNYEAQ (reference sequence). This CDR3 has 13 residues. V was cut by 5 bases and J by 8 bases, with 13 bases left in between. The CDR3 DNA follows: TGTGCCAGCAGCGGAGAAAGGGGCGATGAGCAGTTCTTC. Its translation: CASSGERGDEQFF.

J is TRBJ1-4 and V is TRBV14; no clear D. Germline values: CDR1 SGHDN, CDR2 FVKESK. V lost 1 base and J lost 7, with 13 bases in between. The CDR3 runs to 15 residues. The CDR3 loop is CASSQAAAGGEKLFF. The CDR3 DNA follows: TGTGCCAGCAGCCAAGCGGCAGCCGGAGGTGAAAAACTGTTTTTT.

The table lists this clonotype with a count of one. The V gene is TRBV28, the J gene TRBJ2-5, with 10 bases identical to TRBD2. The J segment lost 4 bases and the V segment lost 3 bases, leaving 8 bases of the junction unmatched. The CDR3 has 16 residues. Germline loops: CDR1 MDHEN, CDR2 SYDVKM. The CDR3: CASSFMGASGRETQYF. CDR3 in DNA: TGTGCCAGCAGTTTTATGGGTGCTAGCGGGAGAGAGACCCAGTACTTC.

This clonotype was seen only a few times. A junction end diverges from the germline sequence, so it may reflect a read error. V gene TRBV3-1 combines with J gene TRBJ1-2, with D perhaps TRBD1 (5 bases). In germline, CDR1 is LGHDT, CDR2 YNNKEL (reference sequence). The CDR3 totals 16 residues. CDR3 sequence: CASSQDGVDRGYAYTF. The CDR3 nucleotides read TGTGCCAGCAGCCAAGATGGGGTGGATCGGGGCTATGCCTACACCTTC.

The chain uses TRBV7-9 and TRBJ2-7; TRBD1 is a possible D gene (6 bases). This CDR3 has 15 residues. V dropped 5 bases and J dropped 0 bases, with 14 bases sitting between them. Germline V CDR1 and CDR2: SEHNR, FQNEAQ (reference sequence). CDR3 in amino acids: CASSHTGLSSYEQYF. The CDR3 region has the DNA TGTGCCAGCAGCCATACAGGGCTCAGCTCCTACGAGCAGTACTTC.

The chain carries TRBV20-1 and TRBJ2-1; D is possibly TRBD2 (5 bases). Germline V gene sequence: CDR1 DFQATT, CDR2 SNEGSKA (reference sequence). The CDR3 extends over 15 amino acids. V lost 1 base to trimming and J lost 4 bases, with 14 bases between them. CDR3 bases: TGCAGTGCTAGAGGGGGTGGGAGCAGGTACAATGAGCAGTTCTTC. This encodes CSARGGGSRYNEQFF.

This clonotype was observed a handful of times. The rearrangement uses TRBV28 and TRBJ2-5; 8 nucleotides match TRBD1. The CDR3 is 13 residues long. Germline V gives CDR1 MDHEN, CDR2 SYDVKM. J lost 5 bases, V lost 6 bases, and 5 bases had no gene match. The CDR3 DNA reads TGTGCCAGCAGGGCAGGGGGCTGGGAGACCCAGTACTTC. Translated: CASRAGGWETQYF.

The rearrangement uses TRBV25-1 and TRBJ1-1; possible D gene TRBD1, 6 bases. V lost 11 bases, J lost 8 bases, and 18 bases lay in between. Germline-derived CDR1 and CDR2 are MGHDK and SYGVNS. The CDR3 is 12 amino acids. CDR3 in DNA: TGTGCCGGTACCAGTGGGGGCGTGGAAGCTTTCTTT. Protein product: CAGTSGGVEAFF.

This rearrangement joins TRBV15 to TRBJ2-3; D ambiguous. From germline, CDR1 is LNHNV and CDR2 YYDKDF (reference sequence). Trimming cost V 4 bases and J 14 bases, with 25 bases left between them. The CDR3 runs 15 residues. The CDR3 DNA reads TGTGCCACCAGCAATATCGGTACCGAGCACAGATACGCGTATTTT. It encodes CATSNIGTEHRYAYF. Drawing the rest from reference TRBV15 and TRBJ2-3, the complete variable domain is DAMVIQNPRYQVTQFGKPVTLSCSQTLNHNVMYWYQQKSSQAPKLLFHYYDKDFNNEADTPDNFQSRRPNTSFCFLDIRSPGLGDTAMYLCATSNIGTEHRYAYFGPGTRLTVL.

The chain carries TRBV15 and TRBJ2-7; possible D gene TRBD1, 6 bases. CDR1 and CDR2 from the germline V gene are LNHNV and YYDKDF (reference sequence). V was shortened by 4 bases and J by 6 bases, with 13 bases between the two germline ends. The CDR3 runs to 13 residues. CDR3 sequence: CATSILRGSEQYF. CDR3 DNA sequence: TGTGCCACCAGCATCCTCAGGGGAAGCGAGCAGTACTTC.

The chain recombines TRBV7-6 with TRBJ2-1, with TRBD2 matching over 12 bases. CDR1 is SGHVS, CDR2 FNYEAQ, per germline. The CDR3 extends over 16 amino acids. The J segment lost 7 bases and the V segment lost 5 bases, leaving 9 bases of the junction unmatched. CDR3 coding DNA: TGTGCCAGCAGCGCTTCTAGCGGGGGGGTCGGAAATGAGCAGTTCTTC. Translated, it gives CASSASSGGVGNEQFF.

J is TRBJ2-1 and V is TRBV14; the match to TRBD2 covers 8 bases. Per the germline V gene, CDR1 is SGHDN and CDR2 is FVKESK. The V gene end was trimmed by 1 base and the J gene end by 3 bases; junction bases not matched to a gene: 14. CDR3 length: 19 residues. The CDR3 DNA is TGTGCCAGCAGCCAAGGGGCAGCGGGAGCCCCCCCTCTCTACAATGAGCAGTTCTTC. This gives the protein CASSQGAAGAPPLYNEQFF.

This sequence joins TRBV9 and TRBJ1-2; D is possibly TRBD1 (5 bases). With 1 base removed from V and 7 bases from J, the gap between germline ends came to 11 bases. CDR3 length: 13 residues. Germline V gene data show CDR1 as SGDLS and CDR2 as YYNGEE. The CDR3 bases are TGTGCCAGCAGCGTAATGGACAAAGGTGGCTACACCTTC. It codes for CASSVMDKGGYTF.

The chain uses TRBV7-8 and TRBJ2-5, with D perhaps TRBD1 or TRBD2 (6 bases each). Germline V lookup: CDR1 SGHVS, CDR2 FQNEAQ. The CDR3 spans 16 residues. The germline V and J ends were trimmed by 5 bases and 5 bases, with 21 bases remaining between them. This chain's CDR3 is CASSGDMGGWGETQYF. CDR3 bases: TGTGCCAGCAGCGGTGATATGGGGGGCTGGGGCGAGACCCAGTACTTC.

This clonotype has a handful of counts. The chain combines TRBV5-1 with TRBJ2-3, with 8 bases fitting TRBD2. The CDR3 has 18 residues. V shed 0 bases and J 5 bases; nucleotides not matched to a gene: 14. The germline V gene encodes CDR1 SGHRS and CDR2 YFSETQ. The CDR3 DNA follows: TGCGCCAGCAGCTTGGGTGTGCAGGGTCGCCTAGCGGGAGATACGCAGTATTTT. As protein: CASSLGVQGRLAGDTQYF. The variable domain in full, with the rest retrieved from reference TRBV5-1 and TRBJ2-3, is KAGVTQTPRYLIKTRGQQVTLSCSPISGHRSVSWYQQTPGQGLQFLFEYFSETQRNKGNFPGRFSGRQFSNSRSEMNVSTLELGDSALYLCASSLGVQGRLAGDTQYFGPGTRLTVL.

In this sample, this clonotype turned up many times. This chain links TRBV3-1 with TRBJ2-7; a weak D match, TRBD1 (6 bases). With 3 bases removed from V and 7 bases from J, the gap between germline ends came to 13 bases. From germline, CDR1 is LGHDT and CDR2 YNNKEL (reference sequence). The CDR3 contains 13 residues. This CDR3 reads CASSQGALREQYF. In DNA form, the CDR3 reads TGTGCCAGCAGCCAGGGGGCTCTGAGAGAGCAGTACTTC.

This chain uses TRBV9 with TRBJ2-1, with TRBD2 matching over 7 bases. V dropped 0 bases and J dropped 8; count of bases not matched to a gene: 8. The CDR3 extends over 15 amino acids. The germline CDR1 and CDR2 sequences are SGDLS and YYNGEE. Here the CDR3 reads CASSVGVGGSDEQFF. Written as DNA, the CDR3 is TGTGCCAGCAGCGTAGGGGTGGGGGGGAGCGATGAGCAGTTCTTC.

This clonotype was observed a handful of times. CDR3 nucleotide sequence: TGCAGTGCTAGAGACCCCGGGACAGGGGGCTACAATGAGCAGTTCTTC. This encodes CSARDPGTGGYNEQFF. The chain couples TRBV20-1 to TRBJ2-1, with 11 positions matching TRBD1. The CDR3 contains 16 residues. The V segment lost 0 bases and the J segment 3 bases; nucleotides outside the gene matches: 4. Germline CDR1 is DFQATT and CDR2 is SNEGSKA (reference sequence).

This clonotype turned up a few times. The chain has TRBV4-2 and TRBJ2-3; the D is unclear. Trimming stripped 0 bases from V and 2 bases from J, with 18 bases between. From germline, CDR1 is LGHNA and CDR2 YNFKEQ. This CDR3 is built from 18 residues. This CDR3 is CASSQEEGRRISTDTQYF. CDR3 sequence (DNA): TGTGCCAGCAGCCAAGAAGAAGGACGCCGTATCTCCACAGATACGCAGTATTTT.